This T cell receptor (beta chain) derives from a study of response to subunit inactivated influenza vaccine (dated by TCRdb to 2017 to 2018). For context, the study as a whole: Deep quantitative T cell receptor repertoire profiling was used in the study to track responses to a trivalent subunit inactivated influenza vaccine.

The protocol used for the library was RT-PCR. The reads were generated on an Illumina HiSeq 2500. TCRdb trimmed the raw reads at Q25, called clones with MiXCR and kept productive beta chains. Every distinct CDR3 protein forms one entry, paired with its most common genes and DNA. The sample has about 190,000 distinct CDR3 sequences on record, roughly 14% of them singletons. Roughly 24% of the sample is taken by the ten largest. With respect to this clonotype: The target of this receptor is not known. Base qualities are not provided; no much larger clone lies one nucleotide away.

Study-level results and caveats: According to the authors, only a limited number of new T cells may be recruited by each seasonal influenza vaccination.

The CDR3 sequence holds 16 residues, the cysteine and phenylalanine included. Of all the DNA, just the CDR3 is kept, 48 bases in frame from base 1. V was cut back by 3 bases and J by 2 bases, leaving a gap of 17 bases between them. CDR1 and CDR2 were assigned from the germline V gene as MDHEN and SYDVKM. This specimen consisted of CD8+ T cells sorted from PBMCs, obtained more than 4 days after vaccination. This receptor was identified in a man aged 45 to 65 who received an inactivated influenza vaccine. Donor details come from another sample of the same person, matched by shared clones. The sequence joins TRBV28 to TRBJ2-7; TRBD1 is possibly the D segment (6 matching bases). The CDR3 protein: CASSFLLSGTTYEQYF. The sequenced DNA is TGTGCCAGCAGTTTCCTCTTGAGTGGGACAACCTACGAGCAGTACTTC.